This TCR beta chain was identified during a study of T cells in tuberculosis. Study-level background: CD1B tetramers identified T cells specific for mycobacterial lipid GMM. In South Africa, adults with active tuberculosis were compared with IGRA-negative and latently infected IGRA-positive adolescents. Study conclusions and caveats: Selection depended on which cryopreserved specimens were available. The TCR-beta difference was not significant; alpha differences partly reflected length.

The method was immunoSEQ multiplex PCR; TCRdb's version includes in-frame clones alone and lacks a portion of them. The sample consists of some 41,000 clones, about 95% of them appearing once. Points on this clone: Its antigen is currently unknown.

Trimming removed 0 bases from V and 4 bases from J, with 15 bases in between. The CDR3 is 17 amino acids. Germline V gene lookup returns CDR1 LGHNA and CDR2 YSLEER. This receptor was identified in a donor between 10 and 35 years old with latent tuberculosis or without tuberculosis infection. Some clones in this sample may be carry-over from other donors' samples. The chain joins TRBV4-3 to TRBJ1-4; D is possibly TRBD1 (6 bases). The sample was PBMCs. CDR3 bases: TGCGCCAGCAGCCAAGAACCCAGGACAGCTTTTAATGAAAAACTGTTTTTT. Protein sequence: CASSQEPRTAFNEKLFF.